The rows below give T cell receptor beta chains drawn from one sample of a study of T cell repertoires in aging, cancer and after chemotherapy. TCRdb passed the multiplex PCR reads through MiXCR, listing each CDR3 protein once. The sample lists some 1,600 distinct CDR3 sequences; less than 40% were seen once. Sequenced material: blood. Receptor source: a human donor with a solid tumor. The CDR3 runs from the conserved cysteine through the conserved F or W. Each record gives: V gene, J gene, clone size, D gene, CDR3 DNA, CDR3 protein. D genes are given only for firm matches. Expanded clones get a size class; other rows say once, few or many, or leave the size out.

TRBV12-3/TRBV12-4	TRBJ2-2	few	.	TGTGCCAGCAGTCCGGGAGCGGTAACGAACACCGGGGAGCTGTTTTTT	CASSPGAVTNTGELFF
TRBV29-1	TRBJ2-7	few	TRBD1	TGCAGCGGGGGACAGAATAACTACGAGCAGTACTTC	CSGGQNNYEQYF
TRBV6-1	TRBJ2-5	few	TRBD1	TGTGCCAGTGAAGTCTTACCCCGGGACAGCGCGGAAGAGACCCAGTACTTC	CASEVLPRDSAEETQYF
TRBV18	TRBJ1-4	.	TRBD1	TGTGCCAGCTCACGAGGGGGCATCACTAATGAAAAACTGTTTTTT	CASSRGGITNEKLFF
TRBV18	TRBJ1-1	.	.	TGTGCCAGCTCACCAAGGACTGAAGCAGACGGCGCAGCTTTCTTT	CASSPRTEADGAAFF
TRBV7-2	TRBJ1-2	few	.	TGTGCCAGTCACGGGGGGAGAATTCGGGCAGGCTACACCTTC	CASHGGRIRAGYTF
TRBV19	TRBJ1-1	.	.	TGTGCCAGTAGTATGCAGGGAAGGACTGAAGCTTTCTTT	CASSMQGRTEAFF
TRBV5-6	TRBJ1-6	few	.	TGTGCCAGCAGCTTGGCAGGTACAGGGAGTAATTCACCCCTCCACTTT	CASSLAGTGSNSPLHF
TRBV11-3	TRBJ2-7	medium-sized	TRBD1	TGTGCCAGCAGCTTTAGTGGGACAGGGGGCGAGCAGTACTTC	CASSFSGTGGEQYF
TRBV28	TRBJ1-2	once	.	TGTGCCAGCAGTTTCCTCGGAGGGGTTTATGGCTACACCTTC	CASSFLGGVYGYTF
TRBV5-5	TRBJ2-1	few	.	TGTGCCAGCAGCTTGGCGGGTGGGACATACAATGAGCAGTTCTTC	CASSLAGGTYNEQFF
TRBV15	TRBJ2-5	.	TRBD2	TGTGCCACCAGCGTACGGACTAGCGAGCAAGAGACCCAGTACTTC	CATSVRTSEQETQYF
TRBV6-2/TRBV6-3	TRBJ2-1	.	.	TGTGCCAGCAGTTACTCGGCCACCTGGGGCGACAATGAGCAGTTCTTC	CASSYSATWGDNEQFF
TRBV5-6	TRBJ1-1	large	.	TGTGCCAGCAGCGTTCTGGTGTCTGAAGCTTTCTTT	CASSVLVSEAFF
TRBV18	TRBJ1-1	.	TRBD1	TGTGCCAGCTCAGGACAGGCGAACACTGAAGCTTTCTTT	CASSGQANTEAFF
TRBV7-6	TRBJ2-7	.	.	TGTGCCAGCAGCTTAGCAGGTCGCCCCGAGCAGTACTTC	CASSLAGRPEQYF
TRBV15	TRBJ2-1	.	.	TGTGCCACCAGCAGAGACCTGAACGGCCGGGGTGAGCAGTTCTTC	CATSRDLNGRGEQFF
TRBV27	TRBJ1-1	.	.	TGTGCCAGCAGAACTTTGGGCACTGAAGCTTTCTTT	CASRTLGTEAFF
TRBV27	TRBJ1-2	.	TRBD1	TGTGCCAGCAGTTTCCTTGACAGGGAGGGCTACACCTTC	CASSFLDREGYTF
TRBV9	TRBJ2-3	.	TRBD2	TGTGCCAGCAGCGTAGGGCTAGCGGGAGCCCTAGCAGATACGCAGTATTTT	CASSVGLAGALADTQYF
TRBV20-1	TRBJ1-1	few	.	TGCAGTGCTAAAAGGGGGGACACTGAAGCTTTCTTT	CSAKRGDTEAFF
TRBV13	TRBJ2-3	medium-sized	TRBD1	TGTGCCAGCAGCTTAGGATCCAGGGGGACAGATACGCAGTATTTT	CASSLGSRGTDTQYF
TRBV5-1	TRBJ1-1	.	.	TGCGCCAGCAGCAGGAGGGAGACGGTCCTTTCATCGGAAGCTTTCTTT	CASSRRETVLSSEAFF
TRBV6-1	TRBJ1-4	few	TRBD1	TGTGCCAGCGGGCACAGGGGAAGGGAAAAACTGTTTTTT	CASGHRGREKLFF
TRBV6-5	TRBJ2-5	.	TRBD1	TGTGCCAGCAGTTTCCGACAGGGTCGAGAGACCCAGTACTTC	CASSFRQGRETQYF
TRBV20-1	TRBJ2-3	.	TRBD1	TGCAGTGGTAGGACAGGGCGCGCTGGAAATACGCAGTATTTT	CSGRTGRAGNTQYF
TRBV15	TRBJ2-3	once	.	TGTGCCACCAGCAGAGCAGTAGAGTCTAGCACAGATACGCAGTATTTT	CATSRAVESSTDTQYF
TRBV6-1	TRBJ2-2	.	.	TGTGCCAGCAGGCAAGAACGGGTCACCGGGGAGCTGTTTTTT	CASRQERVTGELFF
TRBV20-1	TRBJ2-6	.	.	TGCAGTGCTAGCGGAGGGGCGGCCAACGTCCTGACTTTC	CSASGGAANVLTF
TRBV19	TRBJ1-1	.	.	TGTGCCAGTGGCTCGGGATATTACACTGAAGCTTTCTTT	CASGSGYYTEAFF
TRBV12-3/TRBV12-4	TRBJ2-3	.	.	TGTGCCAGCAGTCCGCACACCTCGACGAGTACGCAGTATTTT	CASSPHTSTSTQYF
TRBV7-9	TRBJ2-3	.	.	TGTGCCAGCAGCTTCGGCGCTGATAGCACAGATACGCAGTATTTT	CASSFGADSTDTQYF
TRBV27	TRBJ2-7	.	.	TGTGCCAGCAGTTTATTGGGGGGCGAGCAGTACTTC	CASSLLGGEQYF
TRBV15	TRBJ1-5	few	TRBD1	TGTGCCACCAGCAGCACAGGGGGCTTCAACAATCAGCCCCAGCATTTT	CATSSTGGFNNQPQHF
TRBV20-1	TRBJ2-7	few	.	TGCAGTGCTAGTTCCTACTACGAGCAGTACTTC	CSASSYYEQYF
TRBV5-1	TRBJ2-2	.	.	TGCGCCAGCAGCTTGGGACAGGGAGGCACCGGGGAGCTGTTTTTT	CASSLGQGGTGELFF
TRBV7-2	TRBJ2-5	medium-sized	.	TGTGCCAGCGCCTCAGATCGGAGTCTCCAAGAGACCCAGTACTTC	CASASDRSLQETQYF
TRBV29-1	TRBJ2-5	few	.	TGCAGCGTTGCGGGCTCCTCGAGAGGGCTCCAAGAGACCCAGTACTTC	CSVAGSSRGLQETQYF
TRBV5-4	TRBJ1-3	.	.	TGTGCCAGCAGCTTTCCGGGAAACACCATATATTTT	CASSFPGNTIYF
TRBV12-3/TRBV12-4	TRBJ2-6	.	TRBD2	TGTGCCAGCAGTATTACTAGCGGAGTCCGCTCTGGGGCCAACGTCCTGACTTTC	CASSITSGVRSGANVLTF
TRBV7-6	TRBJ1-2	few	TRBD1	TGTGCCAGCAGCTTAGGACCGGGACAGCACTACTTC	CASSLGPGQHYF
TRBV6-1	TRBJ2-1	.	.	TGTGCCAACAGTGATTCCCAAGGGGTAACCTTGGGGAGACTGTGGAGGAATGAGCAGTTCTTC	CANSDSQGVTLGRLWRNEQFF